The 15 T cell receptor beta chains in this list originate from one sample, sequenced in a study of T cell responses to AZD1222 COVID-19 vaccine. Clones were read by immunoSEQ multiplex PCR, and TCRdb kept only the in-frame ones, dropping some. Of about 150,000 clones listed, 85% to 90% are singletons. The input for sequencing was peripheral blood, taken on day 0 of AZD1222 vaccination. The source of these receptors is an adult in good health.

CDR3 region: CASSQDQEGGNIQYF. DNA for the CDR3: TGTGCCAGCAGCCAAGATCAGGAGGGAGGGAACATTCAGTACTTC. This chain uses TRBV3-1 (or the pseudogene TRBV3-2) with TRBJ2-4, with TRBD2 identical over 7 bases. This CDR3 comprises 15 residues. The J segment lost 7 bases and the V segment lost 0 bases, leaving 6 bases of the junction unmatched. Looked up from germline, CDR1 is LGHDT and CDR2 is YNNKEL (reference sequence).

The chain carries TRBV7-8 and TRBJ1-5; a possible D gene is TRBD1 (5 bases). The V gene's germline CDR1 is SGHVS and CDR2 FQNEAQ. This CDR3 spans 14 amino acids. V was pared by 2 bases and J by 5 bases, with 10 bases between. The CDR3 is CASSLLTAYQPQHF. CDR3 bases: TGTGCCAGCAGCTTATTGACAGCCTATCAGCCCCAGCATTTT.

The genes are TRBV12-3 or TRBV12-4 and TRBJ1-2; a weak D match, TRBD1 (6 bases). V lost 7 bases and J 2 bases, leaving 11 bases between the germline ends. The CDR3 is 13 residues long. CDR3 region: CASKGGQNYGYTF. As DNA, the CDR3 is TGTGCCAGCAAGGGCGGACAGAACTATGGCTACACCTTC.

The J gene is TRBJ1-4, the V gene TRBV15, with D unresolved. The germline gives CDR1 LNHNV, CDR2 YYDKDF (reference sequence). CDR3 length: 14 residues. The ends were cut back, 1 base at V and 8 bases at J, with 11 bases in the middle. CDR3 DNA sequence: TGTGCCACCAGCAGAGTACTGAAGGGAGAAAAACTGTTTTTT. Translating it yields CATSRVLKGEKLFF.

The chain recombines TRBV5-1 with TRBJ2-2, with 9 nucleotides matching TRBD1. CDR3 length: 17 amino acids. The ends lost 0 bases at V and 3 bases at J; junction bases unmatched: 6. Looked up from germline, CDR1 is SGHRS and CDR2 is YFSETQ. The CDR3 loop is CASSLAGQGPDTGELFF. As DNA, the CDR3 is TGCGCCAGCAGCTTGGCTGGACAGGGGCCCGACACCGGGGAGCTGTTTTTT. The whole variable domain, filled in from reference TRBV5-1 and TRBJ2-2, reads KAGVTQTPRYLIKTRGQQVTLSCSPISGHRSVSWYQQTPGQGLQFLFEYFSETQRNKGNFPGRFSGRQFSNSRSEMNVSTLELGDSALYLCASSLAGQGPDTGELFFGEGSRLTVL.

The V and J genes are TRBV11-2 and TRBJ1-6; 7 bases align to TRBD1. The CDR3 loop spans 14 amino acids. V shed 1 base and J 9 bases; nucleotides not matched to a gene: 3. Germline CDR1 reads SGHAT; CDR2 reads FQNNGV. The chain's CDR3 is CASSLGGGGSPLHF. The CDR3 bases are TGTGCCAGCAGCTTAGGAGGGGGCGGTTCACCCCTCCACTTT.

The rearrangement joins TRBV5-1 to TRBJ2-5; 10 positions agree with TRBD2. After removal of 4 bases from V and 1 base from J, the junction contained 4 bases not matched to a gene. The germline V gene has CDR1 SGHRS and CDR2 YFSETQ. The CDR3 consists of 15 residues. Written as DNA, the CDR3 is TGCGCCAGCAGCCCTCCTAGCGGGGGCCAAGAGACCCAGTACTTC. Translation gives CASSPPSGGQETQYF. The full variable domain, in which reference TRBV5-1 and TRBJ2-5 provide the parts outside the CDR3, is KAGVTQTPRYLIKTRGQQVTLSCSPISGHRSVSWYQQTPGQGLQFLFEYFSETQRNKGNFPGRFSGRQFSNSRSEMNVSTLELGDSALYLCASSPPSGGQETQYFGPGTRLLVL.

This clone was found once. This chain connects TRBV11-3 to TRBJ2-5; D is unclear. CDR3 length: 15 amino acids. Between the trimmed V and J ends, which lost 1 base and 2 bases, there was a span of 11 bases. Looked up from germline, CDR1 is SGHNT and CDR2 is YENEEA. CDR3 sequence (DNA): TGTGCCAGCAGCTTAGGTTTGCAGAGACAAGAGACCCAGTACTTC. This sequence encodes CASSLGLQRQETQYF.

CDR3 coding DNA: TGTGCCATCAGTGAAACCTTCAATGAGCAGTTCTTC. Its translation: CAISETFNEQFF. The chain links TRBV10-3 to TRBJ2-1; D is ambiguous. The CDR3 loop spans 12 amino acids. Per the germline V gene, CDR1 is ENHRY and CDR2 is SYGVKD. The V end lost 3 bases, the J end lost 6 bases, and 6 bases lay between the germline ends.

V gene TRBV25-1 combines with J gene TRBJ2-1; TRBD1 agrees at 9 bases. Germline trimming cut 4 bases from V and 0 bases from J; bases unmatched to any gene: 4. Looked up from germline, CDR1 is MGHDK and CDR2 is SYGVNS. This CDR3 comprises 16 residues. The CDR3 protein is CASSATGGGSYNEQFF. The CDR3 region has the DNA TGTGCCAGCAGTGCCACAGGGGGCGGCTCCTACAATGAGCAGTTCTTC.

V usage is TRBV3-1 (or the pseudogene TRBV3-2) and J usage is TRBJ2-1; weak D call: TRBD2 (6 bases). CDR1 is LGHDT, CDR2 YNNKEL, per germline (reference sequence). The CDR3 covers 15 residues. Trimming shortened V by 0 bases and J by 6 bases, and 12 bases separated the two germline ends. For the CDR3, the DNA is TGTGCCAGCAGCCAAGACGGTAGCGGAGGCAATGAGCAGTTCTTC. Residues: CASSQDGSGGNEQFF.

The chain employs TRBV7-9 and TRBJ2-7, with 12 positions matching TRBD1. The germline CDR1 and CDR2 sequences are SEHNR and FQNEAQ (reference sequence). With V trimmed by 7 bases and J by 4 bases, 5 bases remained unmatched. The CDR3 is made up of 14 amino acids. CDR3: CASKLGQGAYEQYF. CDR3 DNA: TGTGCCAGCAAGCTGGGACAGGGGGCGTACGAGCAGTACTTC.

The V gene is TRBV9, the J gene TRBJ1-6; 11 bases match TRBD1. Germline assignment: CDR1 SGDLS and CDR2 YYNGEE. V was clipped by 0 bases and J by 5 bases; unmatched bases: 4. This CDR3 contains 17 residues. The CDR3 coding sequence is TGTGCCAGCAGCGTAGGGGACAGGGGGGCCGATAATTCACCCCTCCACTTT. Protein product: CASSVGDRGADNSPLHF.

The chain carries TRBV7-2 and TRBJ2-7; maybe TRBD1 (5 bases). The germline V and J ends were trimmed by 0 bases and 2 bases, with 8 bases remaining between them. Per germline, CDR1 SGHTA and CDR2 FQGNSA. This CDR3 has 14 residues. Here the CDR3 DNA reads TGTGCCAGCAGCTTAGCGCAGGGTCCCTACGAGCAGTACTTC. Its translation is CASSLAQGPYEQYF.

The chain uses TRBV20-1 and TRBJ2-4, with D tentatively TRBD1 or TRBD2 (5 bases each). The CDR3 consists of 15 residues. V was trimmed by 3 bases and J by 8 bases, leaving 20 bases between them. CDR1 DFQATT and CDR2 SNEGSKA come from the germline V gene (reference sequence). The CDR3 is CSASHGARVFDIQYF. As DNA, the CDR3 is TGCAGTGCTAGTCATGGGGCGAGGGTTTTCGACATTCAGTACTTC.